This TCR beta chain appears in the sequencing data of a study of CD8+CD57+ T cells in acquired aplastic anemia. Worth noting for this clonotype: Its target is unknown.

Overall study results and limits: Sharing between patients and controls was observed for twenty-nine CD8+ CDR3 sequences. Between the patient and control groups, CD8+ Simpson's diversity did not differ significantly.

Using genomic DNA as the template, TCR beta VDJ and CDR3 profiling was carried out. A single record per CDR3 protein comes from TCRdb applying MiXCR to the reads. The repertoire consists of about 200,000 distinct CDR3 sequences, with over 55% occurring once and the leading ten covering about three fifths. Sequencing was done on patients that had shown CD8+CD57+ cell expansion by flow cytometry. The TCR comes from a human donor with aplastic anemia. Specimen: sorted CD4+, CD8+, or CD8+CD57+ T cells (not recorded which) from PBMCs.

CDR3 sequence (DNA): TGCAGCGTTGCTGCAGGGGGGGAATCTCAGCCCCAGCATTTT. This sequence encodes CSVAAGGESQPQHF. This chain connects TRBV29-1 to TRBJ1-5, with TRBD1 identical over 7 bases. J lost 6 bases, V lost 4 bases, and 9 bases had no gene match. The CDR3 runs to 14 residues. Germline CDR1 is SQVTM and CDR2 is ANQGSEA.